This T cell receptor beta chain originates from a study of blood T cell repertoires in COVID-19. At the level of the study: The analysed material was cDNA or gDNA that came from T cells, B-cell-depleted T cells, or PBMCs.

The repertoire was sequenced with immunoSEQ multiplex PCR; TCRdb's copy has only in-frame clones and lacks some. The sample holds roughly 230,000 clones, roughly four fifths seen once. The ends were cut back, 2 bases at V and 1 base at J, with 11 bases in the middle. The CDR3 extends over 16 amino acids. The germline V gene has CDR1 MRHNA and CDR2 SNTAGT. Sequenced: peripheral blood. This clonotype originated in a woman in her forties or fifties with acute or convalescent COVID-19. The V call is TRBV6-4, the J call TRBJ2-2; possibly TRBD2 for D (5 bases). The CDR3 DNA reads as TGTGCCAGCAGTGACCGTCCGGGAAAGAACACCGGGGAGCTGTTTTTT. It specifies CASSDRPGKNTGELFF.